This TCR beta chain stems from a study of shared T cell receptors in the human thymus. V lost 10 bases and J lost 8, with 29 bases in between. The V gene's germline CDR1 is MDHEN and CDR2 SYDVKM. This CDR3 region has 16 residues. Repertoires were generated with immunoSEQ multiplex PCR, while TCRdb's copy carries only in-frame clones and drops some. The repertoire holds around 340,000 clones, with around 95% as singletons. The material sequenced was thymocytes. This sequence joins TRBV28 and TRBJ1-2; no definite D call. The sequence was collected from a human donor. CDR3 sequence: CATCAGLKSPTHGYTF. For the CDR3, the DNA is TGTGCCACTTGCGCTGGACTCAAAAGCCCCACACACGGCTACACCTTC.